The 14 T cell receptor beta chains below were found in one sample sequenced in a study of cytomegalovirus exposure and HLA in healthy donors. It was with 60 Vbeta and 13 Jbeta primers that the PCR ran. The data were produced by immunoSEQ multiplex PCR, yet TCRdb's version contains in-frame clones alone and is incomplete. This sample yields under 150,000 clones, of which approximately 87% are seen a single time; 4.5% to 6.5% belongs to the top ten. Input material: PBMCs. These receptors were obtained from a woman aged 25 to 45 in good health and CMV-seronegative.

The chain carries TRBV27 and TRBJ2-2; TRBD2 aligns across 12 bases. The CDR3 contains 15 residues. The germline gives CDR1 MNHEY, CDR2 SMNVEV (reference sequence). With 7 bases clipped from V and 6 bases from J, the junction kept 6 bases outside the gene matches. CDR3 region: CASTGLAGRSGELFF. In DNA form, the CDR3 reads TGTGCCAGCACCGGACTAGCGGGAAGGTCCGGGGAGCTGTTTTTT.

V usage is TRBV5-1 and J usage is TRBJ1-2; possibly TRBD1 for D (6 bases). Trimming cost V 4 bases and J 4 bases, with 29 bases left between them. There are 19 residues in the CDR3. Germline V gives CDR1 SGHRS, CDR2 YFSETQ. CDR3 nucleotide sequence: TGCGCCAGCAGCCGGACGGGAACACAGGGCGCTGAGGAGAGCTATGGCTACACCTTC. This translates into CASSRTGTQGAEESYGYTF. The whole variable domain, filled in from reference TRBV5-1 and TRBJ1-2, reads KAGVTQTPRYLIKTRGQQVTLSCSPISGHRSVSWYQQTPGQGLQFLFEYFSETQRNKGNFPGRFSGRQFSNSRSEMNVSTLELGDSALYLCASSRTGTQGAEESYGYTFGSGTRLTVV.

The chain links TRBV10-2 to TRBJ2-4; 9 bases align to TRBD1. The germline V gene encodes CDR1 WSHSY and CDR2 SAAADI. The CDR3 loop spans 12 amino acids. V was pared by 10 bases and J by 5 bases, with 3 bases of the junction left unmatched. CDR3: CATRDRENIQYF. The DNA for the CDR3 is TGCGCCACCCGGGACAGGGAAAACATTCAGTACTTC.

The chain combines TRBV9 with TRBJ1-2; no definite D call. The CDR3 sequence is 12 residues long. V lost 6 bases, J lost 1 base, and 7 bases lay in between. Germline V gene sequence: CDR1 SGDLS, CDR2 YYNGEE. As DNA, the CDR3 is TGTGCCAGCATGAGGGATAACTATGGCTACACCTTC. Amino acid sequence: CASMRDNYGYTF.

The V gene is TRBV7-8, the J gene TRBJ1-1, with D hard to call. The CDR3 loop spans 14 amino acids. V was cut by 1 base and J by 4 bases, with 10 bases left in between. In germline, CDR1 is SGHVS, CDR2 FQNEAQ. The CDR3 sequence is CASSLVVQATEAFF. The CDR3 DNA follows: TGTGCCAGCAGCTTAGTCGTTCAGGCCACTGAAGCTTTCTTT.

The CDR3 DNA is TGTGCCACCAACGCCGGGACAGGTTATAATCAGCCCCAGCATTTT. It translates to CATNAGTGYNQPQHF. This sequence joins TRBV2 and TRBJ1-5, with 8 positions matching TRBD1. Trimming removed 10 bases from V and 4 bases from J; junction bases left unmatched: 12. There are 15 residues in the CDR3. CDR1 SNHLY and CDR2 FYNNEI come from the germline V gene.

The gene calls are TRBV7-3 and TRBJ2-2; TRBD1 aligns across 9 bases. This CDR3 spans 17 amino acids. The germline V gene has CDR1 SGHTA and CDR2 FQGTGA. Trimming removed 5 bases from V and 0 bases from J; junction bases left unmatched: 7. Written as DNA, the CDR3 is TGTGCCAGCAGCCGCCGAGACAGGGGGTCGAACACCGGGGAGCTGTTTTTT. Encoded protein: CASSRRDRGSNTGELFF.

The chain carries TRBV19 and TRBJ2-7; 9 bases agree with TRBD1. Per the germline V gene, CDR1 is LNHDA and CDR2 is SQIVND (reference sequence). V shed 6 bases and J 4 bases; nucleotides not matched to a gene: 13. The CDR3 has 16 amino acids. The CDR3 nucleotides are TGTGCCAGTAGGGCGTCCGCTGCGGACAGGGGATACGAGCAGTACTTC. Encoded protein: CASRASAADRGYEQYF.

V is TRBV30 and J is TRBJ1-1; TRBD1 agrees at 10 bases. CDR3 size: 16 residues. V shed 0 bases, J shed 5 bases, and the junction held 9 bases outside the gene matches. The germline gives CDR1 GTSNPN, CDR2 SVGIG (reference sequence). For the CDR3, the DNA is TGTGCCTGGAGTGTAGGGACAGGGGAGGTGTGGACTGAAGCTTTCTTT. This codes for CAWSVGTGEVWTEAFF.

This chain links TRBV27 with TRBJ2-7; tentative D call: TRBD1 (6 bases). The CDR3 spans 14 residues. V dropped 3 bases and J dropped 7 bases, with 16 bases sitting between them. Germline V gene lookup returns CDR1 MNHEY and CDR2 SMNVEV (reference sequence). This chain's CDR3 is CASSFGTQLGEQYF. CDR3 sequence (DNA): TGTGCCAGCAGTTTTGGGACACAGCTGGGAGAGCAGTACTTC.

The rearrangement uses TRBV28 and TRBJ1-1; D unresolved. The V gene lost 3 bases and the J gene lost 0 bases, with 5 bases spanning the gap. There are 13 residues in the CDR3. CDR1 is MDHEN, CDR2 SYDVKM, per germline. The CDR3 DNA sequence: TGTGCCAGCAGTTTGGGAGTGAACACTGAAGCTTTCTTT. Translated, it gives CASSLGVNTEAFF.

This chain uses TRBV27 with TRBJ1-1; TRBD1 might be the D (6 bases). V lost 0 bases and J lost 0, with 14 bases in between. This CDR3 is built from 17 residues. Per the germline V gene, CDR1 is MNHEY and CDR2 is SMNVEV (reference sequence). Written as DNA, the CDR3 is TGTGCCAGCAGTTTATCGGGGACATACGCAATGAACACTGAAGCTTTCTTT. Its translation: CASSLSGTYAMNTEAFF.

This chain connects TRBV28 to TRBJ1-2, with 8 bases lining up with TRBD1. The V gene's germline CDR1 is MDHEN and CDR2 SYDVKM. This CDR3 region has 16 residues. Trimming at V came to 6 bases and at J to 2 bases, leaving 11 bases not matched to a gene. The CDR3 DNA sequence: TGTGCCAGCAGCCAAGCCGGAAGGACAGGGAACTATGGCTACACCTTC. It encodes CASSQAGRTGNYGYTF.

This clone was detected a few times. V is TRBV15 and J is TRBJ2-7; possibly TRBD1 for D (6 bases). CDR1 and CDR2 from the germline V gene are LNHNV and YYDKDF (reference sequence). V was cut by 5 bases and J by 0 bases, with 11 bases left in between. The CDR3 has 14 amino acids. The CDR3 is CATSSGQYSYEQYF. In nucleotides, the CDR3 is TGTGCCACCAGCTCTGGACAGTACTCCTACGAGCAGTACTTC.